These 13 T cell receptor beta chains were sequenced from one sample in a study of blood T cell repertoires in COVID-19. Sequencing was performed with immunoSEQ multiplex PCR; in TCRdb, only in-frame clones are kept and a portion is missing. The top ten hold about 3% of the sample, which has over 150,000 clones, approximately 86% seen once. Sequences were obtained from peripheral blood. The receptors stem from a man aged 35 to 55 with active or convalescent COVID-19.

V usage is TRBV19 and J usage is TRBJ2-7, with 12 bases that match TRBD2. The CDR3 loop spans 15 amino acids. The V and J ends lost 6 bases and 3 bases, in that order; junction bases with no gene match: 6. Per germline, CDR1 LNHDA and CDR2 SQIVND (reference sequence). Here the CDR3 reads CASRQTSGGSYEQYF. The CDR3, as DNA: TGTGCCAGTAGACAAACTAGCGGGGGGAGCTACGAGCAGTACTTC.

The gene calls are TRBV12-5 and TRBJ2-1, with 10 bases matching TRBD2. Germline CDR1 reads LGHNT; CDR2 reads FRNRAP. CDR3 length: 13 amino acids. V trimming: 4 bases; J trimming: 10 bases; junction bases outside the gene matches: 4. CDR3 loop: CASGSLLAGEQFF. CDR3 DNA: TGTGCTAGTGGTTCGTTACTAGCGGGGGAGCAGTTCTTC.

This rearrangement joins TRBV28 to TRBJ1-5, with D uncertain. V was shortened by 1 base and J by 4 bases, with 11 bases between the two germline ends. This CDR3 contains 15 residues. Germline CDR1 is MDHEN and CDR2 is SYDVKM. CDR3 in amino acids: CASSLSALTNQPQHF. The DNA for the CDR3 is TGTGCCAGCAGTTTATCGGCACTAACTAATCAGCCCCAGCATTTT.

The chain couples TRBV3-1 (or the pseudogene TRBV3-2) to TRBJ2-3; 10 positions match TRBD1. This CDR3 is built from 15 residues. Unmatched junction bases numbered 5, after V lost 4 bases and J lost 4 bases. The germline gives CDR1 LGHDT, CDR2 YNNKEL (reference sequence). The CDR3 reads CASSLRQGAADTQYF. CDR3 in DNA: TGTGCCAGCAGCCTCAGACAGGGGGCAGCAGATACGCAGTATTTT.

This clone was recorded only once. The chain uses TRBV5-1 and TRBJ2-1; the D gene is possibly TRBD2 (5 bases). The CDR3 has 14 residues. Germline CDR1 and CDR2: SGHRS and YFSETQ. Trimming took off 0 bases at V and 3 bases at J, with 7 bases between the two ends. The CDR3 DNA follows: TGCGCCAGCAGCTTGGGGGAGAACTACAATGAGCAGTTCTTC. Amino acid sequence: CASSLGENYNEQFF. The variable domain in full, completed from reference TRBV5-1 and TRBJ2-1, reads KAGVTQTPRYLIKTRGQQVTLSCSPISGHRSVSWYQQTPGQGLQFLFEYFSETQRNKGNFPGRFSGRQFSNSRSEMNVSTLELGDSALYLCASSLGENYNEQFFGPGTRLTVL.

This clone was seen ten or more times. V and J are TRBV7-2 and TRBJ2-7; tentatively, D is TRBD2 (6 bases). Germline V CDR1 and CDR2: SGHTA, FQGNSA. The V end was cut by 2 bases, the J end by 6 bases, with 23 bases between. The length of the CDR3 is 17 residues. CDR3 sequence: CASSLSQALLAGGEQYF. The CDR3 DNA follows: TGTGCCAGCAGCTTATCTCAGGCGTTACTAGCAGGAGGCGAGCAGTACTTC.

The chain recombines TRBV15 with TRBJ1-5, with 7 bases identical to TRBD1. Germline V CDR1 and CDR2: LNHNV, YYDKDF (reference sequence). J was trimmed by 6 bases and V by 2 bases; bases with no gene match: 10. The CDR3 loop spans 16 amino acids. The CDR3 sequence is CATSRSTGTVSQPQHF. The CDR3, as DNA: TGTGCCACCAGCAGAAGCACCGGGACAGTGTCTCAGCCCCAGCATTTT.

This chain connects TRBV28 to TRBJ1-2; TRBD1 matches 11 bases. The V segment lost 2 bases and the J segment 6 bases; nucleotides outside the gene matches: 2. This CDR3 spans 14 amino acids. CDR1 and CDR2 (germline): MDHEN, SYDVKM. CDR3 DNA sequence: TGTGCCAGCAGTTTACCGGGACAGGGGGATGGCTACACCTTC. This encodes CASSLPGQGDGYTF.

The rearrangement uses TRBV7-9 and TRBJ2-1; TRBD1 matches at 7 bases. After removal of 5 bases from V and 4 bases from J, the junction contained 2 bases not matched to a gene. CDR3 size: 13 residues. Germline CDR1 reads SEHNR; CDR2 reads FQNEAQ (reference sequence). In DNA, the CDR3 is TGTGCCAGCAGCCGGGACAGATACAATGAGCAGTTCTTC. It is translated as CASSRDRYNEQFF.

V usage is TRBV27 and J usage is TRBJ1-6, with TRBD1 as a possible D gene (6 bases). Deletions cut 0 bases from V and 13 bases from J, with 13 bases between. CDR3 size: 14 residues. CDR1 MNHEY and CDR2 SMNVEV come from the germline V gene (reference sequence). This chain's CDR3 is CASSLSDRLTPLHF. In DNA form, the CDR3 reads TGTGCCAGCAGTTTATCCGACAGGCTCACGCCCCTCCACTTT.

The CDR3 region is CASSYGGGLEQFF. The CDR3 bases are TGTGCCAGCAGTTACGGGGGCGGTCTTGAGCAGTTCTTC. The rearrangement joins TRBV6-2 or TRBV6-3 to TRBJ2-1, with a weak D call TRBD1 (6 bases). The V and J ends lost 2 bases and 9 bases respectively, with 11 bases between them. CDR1 and CDR2 from the germline V gene are MNHEY and SVGEGT. CDR3 length equals 13 residues.

This chain joins TRBV28 and TRBJ2-7; 9 nucleotides match TRBD2. V shed 0 bases, J shed 0 bases, and the junction held 3 bases outside the gene matches. This CDR3 has 16 residues. In germline, CDR1 is MDHEN, CDR2 SYDVKM. DNA for the CDR3: TGTGCCAGCAGTTTATGGGGCGGGGGGGCCTCCTACGAGCAGTACTTC. Its translation is CASSLWGGGASYEQYF.

V is TRBV9 and J is TRBJ2-6, with TRBD1 identical over 7 bases. Unmatched junction bases numbered 6, after V lost 0 bases and J lost 0 bases. CDR3 size: 18 residues. The germline V gene encodes CDR1 SGDLS and CDR2 YYNGEE. The CDR3 is CASSVDGTVSSGANVLTF. The CDR3 bases are TGTGCCAGCAGCGTAGACGGGACAGTTAGCTCTGGGGCCAACGTCCTGACTTTC.